This T cell receptor (beta chain) was documented in a study of blood T cell repertoires in COVID-19. At the level of the study: T cells, B-cell-depleted T cells, or PBMCs supplied cDNA or gDNA.

The CDR3 is made up of 15 amino acids. Trimming removed 0 bases at V and 4 bases at J, with 13 bases between. From germline, CDR1 is SGDLS and CDR2 YYNGEE. This table comes from immunoSEQ multiplex PCR, and its TCRdb copy is limited to in-frame clones, with some not included. The table records roughly 230,000 clones, 80% to 85% of them present only once. This rearrangement joins TRBV9 to TRBJ1-2; D gene uncertain. Sequenced: peripheral blood. This TCR came from a man in his fifties with active or convalescent COVID-19. The CDR3 here is CASSVEPGPSYGYTF. The DNA of the CDR3 is TGTGCCAGCAGCGTAGAACCAGGCCCGTCCTATGGCTACACCTTC.